Below are 8 T cell receptor beta chains sequenced from a single sample in a study of blood T cell repertoires in COVID-19. Clones were sequenced by immunoSEQ multiplex PCR, and TCRdb holds only the in-frame ones, with some missing. This table has 40,000 to 60,000 clones, around 87% appearing once. Sequencing was carried out using peripheral blood. The receptor source for this set is a man in his forties with active COVID-19.

This chain joins TRBV11-2 and TRBJ1-1, with TRBD1 matching over 8 bases. The CDR3 sequence is 16 residues long. Germline V gives CDR1 SGHAT, CDR2 FQNNGV. V lost 5 bases to trimming and J lost 3 bases; unmatched junction nucleotides: 11. The CDR3 bases are TGTGCCAGCAGCCACAGGGGGTTGGGATCGGACACTGAAGCTTTCTTT. Its translation is CASSHRGLGSDTEAFF.

This chain connects TRBV7-9 to TRBJ2-5, with 9 nucleotides matching TRBD2. This CDR3 comprises 14 residues. After removal of 1 base from V and 5 bases from J, the junction contained 2 bases not matched to a gene. Germline assignment: CDR1 SEHNR and CDR2 FQNEAQ (reference sequence). The CDR3 protein is CASSLVAGAETQYF. As DNA, the CDR3 is TGTGCCAGCAGCTTAGTAGCGGGAGCGGAGACCCAGTACTTC.

This rearrangement joins TRBV18 to TRBJ2-3; TRBD1 might be the D (6 bases). The V and J ends lost 4 bases and 0 bases respectively, with 14 bases between them. CDR1 and CDR2 (germline): KGHSH, LQKENI. CDR3 length: 16 amino acids. The CDR3 region has the DNA TGTGCCAGCTCACAAAGACAGGTTTCTAGCACAGATACGCAGTATTTT. This codes for CASSQRQVSSTDTQYF.

The rearrangement joins TRBV24-1 to TRBJ2-2; 7 bases line up with TRBD1. The CDR3 spans 17 residues. CDR1 and CDR2 (germline): KGHDR, SFDVKD. Trimming cost V 6 bases and J 2 bases; bases outside gene matches: 11. CDR3 in amino acids: CATSPQKTGINTGELFF. The CDR3 DNA follows: TGTGCCACCAGTCCCCAGAAGACAGGGATTAACACCGGGGAGCTGTTTTTT.

The J gene is TRBJ1-2, the V gene TRBV5-1; 8 bases line up with TRBD1. CDR1 and CDR2 (germline): SGHRS, YFSETQ. CDR3 size: 17 residues. V lost 3 bases and J lost 3; bases outside the gene matches: 13. This CDR3 reads CASSSASGGASHYGYTF. DNA of the CDR3: TGCGCCAGCAGCTCTGCATCAGGGGGCGCGTCCCACTATGGCTACACCTTC.

The chain is built from TRBV5-4 and TRBJ2-3, with a tentative D call TRBD2 (6 bases). The CDR3 has 16 amino acids. V lost 2 bases and J lost 0, with 13 bases in between. CDR1 SGHNT and CDR2 YYREEE come from the germline V gene (reference sequence). The CDR3 region has the DNA TGTGCCAGCAGCTTCCTTCGGACTACTAGCACAGATACGCAGTATTTT. The encoded protein is CASSFLRTTSTDTQYF.

This clone occurred once. V gene TRBV5-1 combines with J gene TRBJ2-2; a weak D match, TRBD1 (6 bases). Germline V gene data show CDR1 as SGHRS and CDR2 as YFSETQ. V lost 0 bases to trimming and J lost 0 bases, with 15 bases between them. The CDR3 spans 18 residues. The CDR3 nucleotides are TGCGCCAGCAGCTTGGCCGTGACAGGCCTTCCGAACACCGGGGAGCTGTTTTTT. It codes for CASSLAVTGLPNTGELFF.

This clone appeared once. This chain uses TRBV30 with TRBJ2-5; 13 bases match TRBD2. V dropped 3 bases and J dropped 4; count of bases not matched to a gene: 8. CDR1 and CDR2 from the germline V gene are GTSNPN and SVGIG (reference sequence). The length of the CDR3 is 16 residues. This CDR3 reads CAWRTGLAGVGETQYF. The CDR3 region has the DNA TGTGCCTGGAGGACAGGACTAGCGGGAGTCGGAGAGACCCAGTACTTC.